A selection of T cell receptor beta chains follows, all from one sample in a study of CD8 T cells in Susac syndrome. A single record per CDR3 protein comes from TCRdb applying MiXCR to the immunoSEQ multiplex PCR reads. This sample carries 150,000 to 200,000 distinct CDR3 sequences, over 75% of them seen once, and the ten largest clones take 0.087%. Sequenced: CD4+ T cells from PBMCs. These receptors were taken from a human donor with Susac syndrome. Both conserved end residues are part of each CDR3. D genes are given only for firm matches. Size values are once, few and many counts, or a class for expanded clones, and some rows have none.

TRBV5-1	NA	TRBJ1-1	TRBD1	TGCGCCAGCACCTTGAGGTGGGGACAGGACACTGAAGCTTTCTTT	CASTLRWGQDTEAFF
TRBV12-3/TRBV12-4	NA	TRBJ2-1	TRBD1	TGTGCCAGCAGAGACAGGGGAACCTCCTACAATGAGCAGTTCTTC	CASRDRGTSYNEQFF
TRBV27	NA	TRBJ1-5	NA	TGTGCCAGCAGTTTGGCGGGGGTTCAGCCCCAGCATTTT	CASSLAGVQPQHF
TRBV6-2/TRBV6-3	NA	TRBJ2-5	TRBD1	TGTGCCAGCAGTTTCCCGGGACAGGGAGTCGAGACCCAGTACTTC	CASSFPGQGVETQYF
TRBV5-1	NA	TRBJ1-4	TRBD1	TGCGCCAGCAGCTTGGGGACAGGGAATGAAAAACTGTTTTTT	CASSLGTGNEKLFF
TRBV30	once	TRBJ1-1	TRBD1	TGTGCCTGGACTTTACAGGGGTCCACTGAAGCTTTCTTT	CAWTLQGSTEAFF
TRBV9	few	TRBJ1-1	TRBD1	TGTGCCAGCAGCATAGGGACAGGGCTTGGTGTGATCACTGAAGCTTTCTTT	CASSIGTGLGVITEAFF
TRBV6-1	NA	TRBJ1-1	NA	TGTGCCAGCAACGGTCTCGGGACCGGATCAACTGAAGCTTTCTTT	CASNGLGTGSTEAFF
TRBV30	NA	TRBJ2-7	NA	TGTGCCTGGAGTATAGGAGAATACGAGCAGTACTTC	CAWSIGEYEQYF
TRBV7-8	NA	TRBJ1-1	NA	TGTGCCAGCAGCTTAGTATTCTCCGGGGGCATCACTGAAGCTTTCTTT	CASSLVFSGGITEAFF
TRBV4-2	NA	TRBJ2-1	NA	TGTGCCAGCAGCCCCCGGCGCGGCTCCTACAATGAGCAGTTCTTC	CASSPRRGSYNEQFF
TRBV7-3	NA	TRBJ1-6	NA	TGTGCCAGCAGCTTAAGACAGTATTCACCCCTCCACTTT	CASSLRQYSPLHF
TRBV4-1	NA	TRBJ2-2	TRBD2	TGCGCCAGCAGACGCGCACCTTCGACTAGCGGGGTATCCGGGGAGCTGTTTTTT	CASRRAPSTSGVSGELFF
TRBV9	NA	TRBJ1-3	NA	TGTGCCAGCAGCGTCGGGAGCTCTGGAAACACCATATATTTT	CASSVGSSGNTIYF
TRBV11-1	once	TRBJ2-1	NA	TGTGCCAGCAGCTTAGCTGAGACACTCGAGGCGCAGTTCTTC	CASSLAETLEAQFF
TRBV5-1	NA	TRBJ2-3	TRBD1	TGCGCCAGCAGTAATCCGGGACAGGGCACAGATACGCAGTATTTT	CASSNPGQGTDTQYF
TRBV20-1	NA	TRBJ1-3	TRBD1	TGCAGTGCTCTCCAAAACAGGGGCTCTGGAAACACCATATATTTT	CSALQNRGSGNTIYF
TRBV3-1	NA	TRBJ2-3	TRBD2	TGTGCCAGCAGCGTCGGGGGGGCCTCAGATACGCAGTATTTT	CASSVGGASDTQYF
TRBV7-8	NA	TRBJ2-7	NA	TGTGCCAGCAGCTTAGTTTCCGACGAGCAGTACTTC	CASSLVSDEQYF
TRBV2	NA	TRBJ1-3	NA	TGTGCCAGCGGCGGGGAATCCGCTGGAAACACCATATATTTT	CASGGESAGNTIYF
TRBV7-2	NA	TRBJ2-7	NA	TGTGCCAGCAGCTTAGTCGGTAGCGGCTCCTACGAGCAGTACTTC	CASSLVGSGSYEQYF
TRBV19	NA	TRBJ2-5	NA	TGTGCCAGTAGTAGTCTGGCGGTCAGCCAAGAGACCCAGTACTTC	CASSSLAVSQETQYF
TRBV3-1	NA	TRBJ1-4	NA	TGTGCCAGCAGCCAACCCGGGACCGGGAATGAAAAACTGTTTTTT	CASSQPGTGNEKLFF
TRBV15	NA	TRBJ1-5	TRBD1	TGTGCCACCAGCAGATATGACAGGGGTCCTGTTCAGCCCCAGCATTTT	CATSRYDRGPVQPQHF
TRBV10-3	NA	TRBJ2-6	TRBD2	TGTGCCATCAGTGAGTTCCGAGATGCGGGGGCTGGGGCCAACGTCCTGACTTTC	CAISEFRDAGAGANVLTF
TRBV19	once	TRBJ2-7	NA	TGTGCCAGTAGTATGGGGGGACAGTCCTACGAGCAGTACTTC	CASSMGGQSYEQYF
TRBV7-9	NA	TRBJ2-2	NA	TGTGCCAGCAGCCCACGGGTGATTTCGAACACCGGGGAGCTGTTTTTT	CASSPRVISNTGELFF
TRBV28	NA	TRBJ2-5	TRBD2	TGTGCCAGCAGAGGATCTCGGGGACTAGTGTTTCCAGAGACCCAGTACTTC	CASRGSRGLVFPETQYF
TRBV11-3	NA	TRBJ2-3	TRBD1	TGTGCCAGCAGCTTAAACACAGGGACAGGGCGTACAGATACGCAGTATTTT	CASSLNTGTGRTDTQYF
TRBV7-2	NA	TRBJ1-2	NA	TGTGCCAGCAGCTTGGGGGGGGTAGACTATGGCTACACCTTC	CASSLGGVDYGYTF
TRBV20-1	NA	TRBJ1-2	NA	TGCAGTGCTAGGGAAGCCGGGACCCATGGCTACACCTTC	CSAREAGTHGYTF
TRBV28	NA	TRBJ1-2	NA	TGTGCCAGCAGTTTATATCGGGATGGCTACACCTTC	CASSLYRDGYTF
TRBV3-1	NA	TRBJ2-3	TRBD2	TGTGCCAGCAGCCAAGAGGGGACTAGCGGGCCCTTGGTGTATTTT	CASSQEGTSGPLVYF
TRBV9	NA	TRBJ2-5	NA	TGTGCCAGCAGCGTAAGTAGCGTGGAGACCCAGTACTTC	CASSVSSVETQYF
TRBV6-2/TRBV6-3	few	TRBJ1-6	NA	TGTGCCAGCAGTCAGACAGTTGGAAATAATTCACCCCTCCACTTT	CASSQTVGNNSPLHF
TRBV12-3/TRBV12-4	NA	TRBJ1-1	NA	TGTGCCAGCAGTTTTGTCTCCACTGAAGCTTTCTTT	CASSFVSTEAFF
TRBV7-9	NA	TRBJ1-5	NA	TGTGCCAGCAGCTTAGCGGGGGCAAGTCAGCCCCAGCATTTT	CASSLAGASQPQHF
TRBV3-1	NA	TRBJ2-6	NA	TGTGCCAGCAGCCCGTCTCACAGGGCTGATGGGGCCAACGTCCTGACTTTC	CASSPSHRADGANVLTF
TRBV7-3	NA	TRBJ2-1	TRBD2	TGTGCCAGCAGCTTAACGCGGGAGGTTGGTGAGCAGTTCTTC	CASSLTREVGEQFF
TRBV11-2	NA	TRBJ1-1	NA	TGTGCCAGCAGCTTTCTGACTGAAGCTTTCTTT	CASSFLTEAFF
TRBV29-1	few	TRBJ2-3	NA	TGCAGCGTTGAATCTCGTCTCAGGTATACGCAGTATTTT	CSVESRLRYTQYF
TRBV3-1	few	TRBJ1-1	NA	TGTGCCAGCAGCCAACGCGGGGACACTGAAGCTTTCTTT	CASSQRGDTEAFF
TRBV28	NA	TRBJ1-2	NA	TGTGCCAGCAGTTTAGGATTAACTTCCAGCTTTTGGCGTGCGGAGTATGGCTACACCTTC	CASSLGLTSSFWRAEYGYTF
TRBV9	NA	TRBJ2-1	NA	TGTGCCAGCAGCCGCATTGGGGGGGCGACCTACAATGAGCAGTTCTTC	CASSRIGGATYNEQFF
TRBV12-3/TRBV12-4	NA	TRBJ1-6	NA	TGTGCCAGCAGTTTGGACCGTTCACCCCTCCACTTT	CASSLDRSPLHF
TRBV20-1	NA	TRBJ2-5	TRBD1	TGCAGTGCTCGAGGACAGGGGAGGGGCTTCCAAGAGACCCAGTACTTC	CSARGQGRGFQETQYF
TRBV2	NA	TRBJ2-3	NA	TGTGCCAGCCCCGAGGGTCCTTCGCAGTATTTT	CASPEGPSQYF
TRBV6-6	NA	TRBJ2-4	NA	TGTGCCAGCACACCTACCTCGCGGGCCAAAAACATTCAGTACTTC	CASTPTSRAKNIQYF
TRBV5-1	NA	TRBJ1-6	NA	TGCGCCAGCAGCTTCGGGGCCAGGGAGGGGAATTCACCCCTCCACTTT	CASSFGAREGNSPLHF
TRBV6-2/TRBV6-3	NA	TRBJ2-4	NA	TGTGCCAGCAGTTACTCAGGGGGAAGGTTGAACATTCAGTACTTC	CASSYSGGRLNIQYF
TRBV5-6	NA	TRBJ2-7	TRBD1	TGTGCCAGCAGCTTGCACAGGGGGCACTACGAGCAGTACTTC	CASSLHRGHYEQYF
TRBV9	NA	TRBJ2-1	TRBD2	TGTGCCAGCAGCAGCGCGGGGGGGATCTACAATGAGCAGTTCTTC	CASSSAGGIYNEQFF
TRBV20-1	NA	TRBJ2-6	NA	TGCAGTGCTAGGTTACCGGGACGGACAAGCTCTGGGGCCAACGTCCTGACTTTC	CSARLPGRTSSGANVLTF